The clone carrying this T cell receptor beta chain was seen many times. Antigen: not known. Compared with germline, one end of the junction differs, possibly owing to a read error. This sample was included in a study of T-cell reconstitution after alpha-beta-depleted transplantation in children. Study-level results: Newly produced T cells mostly provided counts and TCRbeta diversity after one year, as hyperexpanded clones declined. Reportedly, alpha-beta T cells present about two months post-transplant originated from several hundred expanded clones of graft origin. Diversity of TCRbeta at day 60 was high in some patients, arising from surviving recipient T cells and thymic progenitors.

The authors prepared the TCRbeta library with unique molecular identifiers. TCRdb processed the PCR reads anew with MiXCR; each CDR3 protein has one entry. The sample records roughly 70,000 distinct CDR3 sequences, over 4.5% being singletons. The input for sequencing was PBMCs, mostly from graft donor cells, taken 180 days after TCRalphabeta/CD19-depleted stem cell transplant. The receptor comes from a boy less than two years old who had a stem cell transplant for acute myeloid leukemia, so the T cells may come from the graft donor.

The CDR3, as DNA: TGCGCCAGCAGCCAAGATTTGGGGGACTCTTGGGCCAACGTCCTGACTTTC. It codes for CASSQDLGDSWANVLTF. This chain links TRBV4-3 with TRBJ2-6; TRBD2 might be the D (6 bases). Per germline, CDR1 LGHNA and CDR2 YSLEER. The CDR3 extends over 17 amino acids.